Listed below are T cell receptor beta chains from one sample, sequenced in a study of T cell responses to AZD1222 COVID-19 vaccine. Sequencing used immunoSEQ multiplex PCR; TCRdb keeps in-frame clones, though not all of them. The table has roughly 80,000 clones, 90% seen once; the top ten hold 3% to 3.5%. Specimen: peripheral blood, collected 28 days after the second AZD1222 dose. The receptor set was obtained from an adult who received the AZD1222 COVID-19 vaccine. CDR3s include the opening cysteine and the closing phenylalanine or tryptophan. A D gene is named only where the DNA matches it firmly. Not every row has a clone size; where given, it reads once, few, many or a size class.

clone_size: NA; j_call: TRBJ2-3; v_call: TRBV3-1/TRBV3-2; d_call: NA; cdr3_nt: TGTGCCAGCAGCCAAGTTAGGTCCACATACACAGATACGCAGTATTTT; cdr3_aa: CASSQVRSTYTDTQYF
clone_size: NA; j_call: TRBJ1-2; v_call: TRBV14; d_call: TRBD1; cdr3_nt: TGTGCCAGCAGCCCACCGCCGGGGACAGGGGTGGACTATGGCTACACCTTC; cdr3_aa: CASSPPPGTGVDYGYTF
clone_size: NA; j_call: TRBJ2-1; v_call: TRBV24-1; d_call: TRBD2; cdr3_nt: TGTGCCACCAGTGTCGCCGGGACTAGCGGGAGGGTTGGCAATGAGCAGTTCTTC; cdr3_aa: CATSVAGTSGRVGNEQFF
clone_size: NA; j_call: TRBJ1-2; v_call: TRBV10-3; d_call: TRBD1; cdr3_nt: TGTGCCATCAGCGCCGGACAGGGGGCAGATGGCTACACCTTC; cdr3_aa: CAISAGQGADGYTF
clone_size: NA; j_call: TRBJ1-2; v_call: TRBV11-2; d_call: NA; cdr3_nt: TGTGCCAGCACCCCGGACACTAATAACTATGGCTACACCTTC; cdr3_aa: CASTPDTNNYGYTF
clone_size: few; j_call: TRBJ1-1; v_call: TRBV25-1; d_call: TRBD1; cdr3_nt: TGTGCCAGCAGTGAATGGGGCAGGGGGTTGTACACTGAAGCTTTCTTT; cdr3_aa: CASSEWGRGLYTEAFF
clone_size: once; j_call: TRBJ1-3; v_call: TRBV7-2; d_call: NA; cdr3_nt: TGTGCCAGCAGCTTAGCTCAGGAGTTCACCATATATTTT; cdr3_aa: CASSLAQEFTIYF
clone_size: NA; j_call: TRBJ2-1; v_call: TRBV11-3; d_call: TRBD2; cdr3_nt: TGTGCCAGCAGCCCGTTCGCGGGGGCCTACAATGAGCAGTTCTTC; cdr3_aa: CASSPFAGAYNEQFF
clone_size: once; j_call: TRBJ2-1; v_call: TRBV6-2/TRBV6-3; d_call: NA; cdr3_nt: TGTGCCAGCAGTCCACAAGGTGGGGCCAATGAGCAGTTCTTC; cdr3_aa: CASSPQGGANEQFF
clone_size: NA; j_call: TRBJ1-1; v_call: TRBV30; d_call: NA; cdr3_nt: TGTGCCTGGAGTGTAGGGGGGCCTGGTCGGGCTTTCTTT; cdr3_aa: CAWSVGGPGRAFF
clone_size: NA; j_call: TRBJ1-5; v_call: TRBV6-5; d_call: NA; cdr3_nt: TGTGCCAGCAGGAGATCAGGGAACAATCAGCCCCAGCATTTT; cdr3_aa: CASRRSGNNQPQHF
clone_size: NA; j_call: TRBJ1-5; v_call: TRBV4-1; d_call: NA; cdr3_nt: TGCGCCAGCAGCCGAAGAGACGGGTCGGAGTCCCAGCATTTT; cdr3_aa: CASSRRDGSESQHF
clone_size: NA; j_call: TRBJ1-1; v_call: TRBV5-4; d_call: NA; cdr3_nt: TGTGCCAGCAGCCCCGGACATGACACTGAAGCTTTCTTT; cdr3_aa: CASSPGHDTEAFF
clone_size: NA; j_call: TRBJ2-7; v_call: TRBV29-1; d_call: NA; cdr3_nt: TGCAGCGTTGCCCCGGAGGGGGTCTACGAGCAGTACTTC; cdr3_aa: CSVAPEGVYEQYF
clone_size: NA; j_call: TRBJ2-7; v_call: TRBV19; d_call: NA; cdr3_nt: TGTGCCAGTAGTATACCCCCACATGAGCAGTACTTC; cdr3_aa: CASSIPPHEQYF
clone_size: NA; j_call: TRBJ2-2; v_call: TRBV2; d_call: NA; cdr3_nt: TGTGCCAGCATGAGAGAAAGGCGGGAGCTGTTTTTT; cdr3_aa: CASMRERRELFF
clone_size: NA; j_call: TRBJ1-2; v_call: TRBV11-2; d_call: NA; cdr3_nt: TGTGCCAGCAGCTTGGTTTATGGCTACACCTTC; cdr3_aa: CASSLVYGYTF
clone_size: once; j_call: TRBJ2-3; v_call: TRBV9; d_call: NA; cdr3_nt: TGTGCCAGCAGTGGGACCCGGGGGAGCACAGATACGCAGTATTTT; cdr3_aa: CASSGTRGSTDTQYF
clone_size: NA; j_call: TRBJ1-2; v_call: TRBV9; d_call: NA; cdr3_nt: TGTGCCAGCAGCGCGGACGGGAATGAGGGCTACACCTTC; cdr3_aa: CASSADGNEGYTF
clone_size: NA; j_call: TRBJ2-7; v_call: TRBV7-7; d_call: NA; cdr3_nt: TGTGCCAGCAGCTTAGGGACAGACCCCTCCTACGAGCAGTACTTC; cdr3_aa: CASSLGTDPSYEQYF
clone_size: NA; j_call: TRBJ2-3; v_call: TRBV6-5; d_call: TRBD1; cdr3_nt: TGTGCCAGCAGTTGGGACAGGGAGTCAGATACGCAGTATTTT; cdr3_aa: CASSWDRESDTQYF
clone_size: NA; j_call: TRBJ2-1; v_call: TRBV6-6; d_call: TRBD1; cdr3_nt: TGTGCCAGCAGTTACCACGGGACAGATGAGCAGTTCTTC; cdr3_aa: CASSYHGTDEQFF
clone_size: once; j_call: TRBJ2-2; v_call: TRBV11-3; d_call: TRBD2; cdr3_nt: TGTGCCAGCAGCTTAGTTATTAGCGGGATCACCGGGGAGCTGTTTTTT; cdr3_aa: CASSLVISGITGELFF
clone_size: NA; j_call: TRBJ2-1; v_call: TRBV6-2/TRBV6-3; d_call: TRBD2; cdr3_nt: TGTGCCAGCAGCCTCTTACCGGGACTAGCGCATAATGAGCAGTTCTTC; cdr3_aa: CASSLLPGLAHNEQFF
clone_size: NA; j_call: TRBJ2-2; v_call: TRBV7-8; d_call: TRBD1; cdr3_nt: TGTGCCAGCAGCCGTGGACAGGAGACCGGGGAGCTGTTTTTT; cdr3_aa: CASSRGQETGELFF
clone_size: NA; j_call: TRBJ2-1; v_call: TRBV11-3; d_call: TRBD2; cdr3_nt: TGTGCCAGCAGCTCTACCTGGGGGACTAGCGGTAATGAGCAGTTCTTC; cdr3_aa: CASSSTWGTSGNEQFF
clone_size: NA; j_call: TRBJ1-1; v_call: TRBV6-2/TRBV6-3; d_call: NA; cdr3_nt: TGTGCCAGCAGTTACGGGAGCACTGAAGCTTTCTTT; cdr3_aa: CASSYGSTEAFF
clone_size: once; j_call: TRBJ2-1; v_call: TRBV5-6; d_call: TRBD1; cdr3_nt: TGTGCCAGCAGTCACTACGGCAGGGGGAATGGCGATGAGCAGTTCTTC; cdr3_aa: CASSHYGRGNGDEQFF
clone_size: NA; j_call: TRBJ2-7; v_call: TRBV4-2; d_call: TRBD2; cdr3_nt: TGTGCCAGCAGCCCAACCGGAGTAGCGGGGTCCTACGAGCAGTACTTC; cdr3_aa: CASSPTGVAGSYEQYF
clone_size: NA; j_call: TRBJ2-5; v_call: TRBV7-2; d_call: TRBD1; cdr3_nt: TGTGCCAGCAGCTTAGTCGGACAGGCGGGGACCCAGTACTTC; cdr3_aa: CASSLVGQAGTQYF
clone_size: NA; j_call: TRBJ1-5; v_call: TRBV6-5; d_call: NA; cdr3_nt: TGTGCCAGCAGTTTCGGACTCTTTCGGCCCCAGCATTTT; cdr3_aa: CASSFGLFRPQHF
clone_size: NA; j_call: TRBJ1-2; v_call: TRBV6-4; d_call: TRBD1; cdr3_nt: TGTGCCAGCAGTGAAGGGACAGGGGTTGATGGCTACACCTTC; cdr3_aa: CASSEGTGVDGYTF
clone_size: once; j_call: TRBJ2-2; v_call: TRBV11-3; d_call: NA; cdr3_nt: TGTGCCAGCAGCCGGGGGAGAGTGACCGGGGAGCTGTTTTTT; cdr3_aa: CASSRGRVTGELFF
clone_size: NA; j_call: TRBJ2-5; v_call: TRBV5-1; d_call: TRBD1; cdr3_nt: TGCGCCAGCAGCAGCGTTTACCGGGACAGGGAAGAGACCCAGTACTTC; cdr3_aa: CASSSVYRDREETQYF
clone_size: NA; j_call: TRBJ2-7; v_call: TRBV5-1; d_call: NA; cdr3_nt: TGCGCCAGCAGCTTGGGGCAGGGGAAATTCTACGAGCAGTACTTC; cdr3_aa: CASSLGQGKFYEQYF
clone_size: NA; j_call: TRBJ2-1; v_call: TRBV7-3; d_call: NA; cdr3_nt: TGTGCCAGCAGCGTGGTTGACAATGAGCAGTTCTTC; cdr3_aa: CASSVVDNEQFF
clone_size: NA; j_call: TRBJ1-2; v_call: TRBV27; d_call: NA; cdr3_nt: TGTGCCAGCAGTTTTAATAGTAACTATGGCTACACCTTC; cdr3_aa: CASSFNSNYGYTF
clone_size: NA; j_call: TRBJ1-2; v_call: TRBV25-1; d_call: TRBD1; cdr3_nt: TGTGCCAGCAGTGCAGCGACAGGGGTTAACTATGGCTACACCTTC; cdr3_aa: CASSAATGVNYGYTF
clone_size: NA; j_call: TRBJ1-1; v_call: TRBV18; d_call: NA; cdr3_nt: TGTGCCAGCTCACCAAGGGCGGACACTGAAGCTTTCTTT; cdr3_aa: CASSPRADTEAFF
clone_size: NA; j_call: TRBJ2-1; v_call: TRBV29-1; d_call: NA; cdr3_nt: TGCAGCGTTGAACGAGCGGAGAGCTCCTACAATGAGCAGTTCTTC; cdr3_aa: CSVERAESSYNEQFF
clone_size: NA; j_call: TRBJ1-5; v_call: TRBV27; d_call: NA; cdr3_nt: TGTGCCAGCAGTTCCAACAATCAGCCCCAGCATTTT; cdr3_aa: CASSSNNQPQHF
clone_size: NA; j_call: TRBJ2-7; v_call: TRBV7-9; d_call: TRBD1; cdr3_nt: TGTGCCAGCAGCGCCAGGGACAGGTTGGGCGAGCAGTACTTC; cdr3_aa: CASSARDRLGEQYF
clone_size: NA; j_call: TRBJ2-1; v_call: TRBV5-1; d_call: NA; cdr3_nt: TGCGCCAGCAGCTTGGCCGGGATAACGCTAGATGAGCAGTTCTTC; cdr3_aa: CASSLAGITLDEQFF
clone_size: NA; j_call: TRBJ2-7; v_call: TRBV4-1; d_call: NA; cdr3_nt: TGCGCCAGCAGCCAACCGACTAGGGGTACCTACGAGCAGTACTTC; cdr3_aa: CASSQPTRGTYEQYF
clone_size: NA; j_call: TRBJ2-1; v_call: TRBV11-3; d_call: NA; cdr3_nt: TGTGCCAGCAGCTTCCTTACCGCCTTCAATGAGCAGTTCTTC; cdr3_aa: CASSFLTAFNEQFF
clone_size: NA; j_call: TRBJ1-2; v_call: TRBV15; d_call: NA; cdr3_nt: TGTGCCACCAGTAAGGGGAATAGGGGCGGCTACACCTTC; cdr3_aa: CATSKGNRGGYTF
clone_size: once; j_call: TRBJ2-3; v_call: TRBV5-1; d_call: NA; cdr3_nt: TGCGCCAGCAGCTTGGCGTCGGGAAGCACAGATACGCAGTATTTT; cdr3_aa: CASSLASGSTDTQYF
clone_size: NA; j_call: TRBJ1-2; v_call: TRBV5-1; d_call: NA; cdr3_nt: TGCGCCAGCAGCTTGGATGGCTACACCTTC; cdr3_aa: CASSLDGYTF
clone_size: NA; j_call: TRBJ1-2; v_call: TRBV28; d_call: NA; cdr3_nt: TGTGCCAGCAGTTGGGAAACCTATGGCTACACCTTC; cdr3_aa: CASSWETYGYTF
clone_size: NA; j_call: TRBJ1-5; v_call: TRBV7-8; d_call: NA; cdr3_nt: TGTGCCAGCAGCGTGGACGTCAATCAGCCCCAGCATTTT; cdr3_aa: CASSVDVNQPQHF
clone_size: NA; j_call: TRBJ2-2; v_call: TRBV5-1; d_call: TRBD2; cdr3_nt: TGCGCCAGCAGCCGAGGGACTAGCGGGTCGTCCGGGGAGCTGTTTTTT; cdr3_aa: CASSRGTSGSSGELFF
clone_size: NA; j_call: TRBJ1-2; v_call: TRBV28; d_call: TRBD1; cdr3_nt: TGTGCCAGCAGTTTATTGGGTGGACAGGGAGGCGGCTACACCTTC; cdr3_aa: CASSLLGGQGGGYTF
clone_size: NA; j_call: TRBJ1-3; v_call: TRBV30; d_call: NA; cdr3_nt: TGTGCCTGGACCTCTGGAGCAGCTGGAAACACCATATATTTT; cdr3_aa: CAWTSGAAGNTIYF
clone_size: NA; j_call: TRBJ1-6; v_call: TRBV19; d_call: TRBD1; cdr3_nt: TGTGCCACTCCCCAGGACAGGGGCGATGAGGCCGTCTTGGATTCACCCCTCCACTTT; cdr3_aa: CATPQDRGDEAVLDSPLHF
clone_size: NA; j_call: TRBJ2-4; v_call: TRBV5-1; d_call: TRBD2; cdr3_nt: TGCGCCAGCAGCTTCAACGTCGGGGGGTCGAAAAACATTCAGTACTTC; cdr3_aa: CASSFNVGGSKNIQYF